The next 26 T cell receptor beta chains were all read from a single sample in a study of blood T cell repertoires in COVID-19. Assay used: immunoSEQ multiplex PCR; TCRdb lists only in-frame clones, some missing. The sample records roughly 240,000 clones, approximately 80% being singletons. The sequenced sample consisted of peripheral blood. These receptors all come from a man aged 35 to 55 who had recovered from COVID-19.

The rearrangement links TRBV4-1 to TRBJ1-5; TRBD1 matches at 8 bases. Per germline, CDR1 MGHRA and CDR2 YSYEKL. J lost 0 bases, V lost 3 bases, and 13 bases had no gene match. This CDR3 has 19 amino acids. The CDR3 DNA reads TGCGCCAGCAGCCAGGATACCGGGACAGGCAGCTATAGCAATCAGCCCCAGCATTTT. Protein sequence: CASSQDTGTGSYSNQPQHF.

The rearrangement uses TRBV7-2 and TRBJ2-5; 7 bases align to TRBD1. The length of the CDR3 is 14 residues. V was clipped by 3 bases and J by 5 bases; unmatched bases: 6. Germline V gene sequence: CDR1 SGHTA, CDR2 FQGNSA. The CDR3 coding sequence is TGTGCCAGCAGCTTCAGACAGGGCCTGGAGACCCAGTACTTC. Its translation: CASSFRQGLETQYF.

The chain is built from TRBV14 and TRBJ1-6; the D gene is possibly TRBD1 (6 bases). Germline V gene lookup returns CDR1 SGHDN and CDR2 FVKESK. V lost 0 bases to trimming and J lost 1 base, with 10 bases between them. The CDR3 loop spans 17 amino acids. In DNA form, the CDR3 reads TGTGCCAGCAGCCAAGATTGGGGGCCTTCCTATAATTCACCCCTCCACTTT. It specifies CASSQDWGPSYNSPLHF.

This chain uses TRBV5-8 with TRBJ2-1; D call uncertain. In germline, CDR1 is SGHTS, CDR2 YDEGEE. Trimming removed 3 bases from V and 0 bases from J, with 13 bases in between. CDR3 length: 16 residues. CDR3 amino acids: CASSWMTASSYNEQFF. The CDR3 DNA sequence: TGTGCCAGCAGCTGGATGACTGCGAGCTCCTACAATGAGCAGTTCTTC.

The chain is built from TRBV4-1 and TRBJ2-5, with 8 bases that match TRBD2. Germline trimming cut 3 bases from V and 2 bases from J; bases unmatched to any gene: 5. CDR1 is MGHRA and CDR2 is YSYEKL in the germline V gene. CDR3 length: 15 amino acids. This CDR3 reads CASSQGQRGQETQYF. The CDR3 DNA is TGCGCCAGCAGCCAGGGGCAGCGGGGGCAAGAGACCCAGTACTTC.

V and J are TRBV27 and TRBJ1-1; D perhaps matches TRBD1 (6 bases). CDR1 and CDR2 from the germline V gene are MNHEY and SMNVEV (reference sequence). V was clipped by 5 bases and J by 4 bases, with 20 bases between them. This CDR3 has 16 residues. The DNA of the CDR3 is TGTGCCAGCAGTCCCAGACCGACAGGTGTTGGCACTGAAGCTTTCTTT. This gives the protein CASSPRPTGVGTEAFF.

This chain links TRBV10-2 with TRBJ2-2; D may be TRBD2 (5 bases). Between the trimmed V and J ends, which lost 7 bases and 3 bases, there was a span of 18 bases. Germline V gene lookup returns CDR1 WSHSY and CDR2 SAAADI. The CDR3 has 16 amino acids. The CDR3 DNA sequence: TGCGCCAGCAAACGAAGTTGGACTCGGGACACCGGGGAGCTGTTTTTT. It codes for CASKRSWTRDTGELFF.

J is TRBJ2-7 and V is TRBV5-6; D possibly corresponds to TRBD1 (6 bases). Trimming stripped 3 bases from V and 2 bases from J, with 12 bases between. CDR1 and CDR2 from the germline V gene are SGHDT and YYEEEE. This CDR3 is 14 amino acids long. The CDR3 loop reads CASSSSQGAYEQYF. The DNA for the CDR3 is TGTGCCAGCAGCTCCTCACAGGGAGCCTACGAGCAGTACTTC.

V gene TRBV19 combines with J gene TRBJ2-1; the match to TRBD1 covers 8 bases. The V gene end was trimmed by 7 bases and the J gene end by 8 bases; junction bases not matched to a gene: 7. Germline lookup yields CDR1 LNHDA and CDR2 SQIVND (reference sequence). CDR3 length equals 13 residues. The CDR3: CASTVRTGYEQFF. The CDR3 DNA reads TGTGCCAGTACAGTAAGGACAGGGTATGAGCAGTTCTTC.

The gene calls are TRBV9 and TRBJ2-1; D possibly corresponds to TRBD2 (6 bases). V dropped 4 bases and J dropped 6 bases, with 17 bases sitting between them. The CDR3 is 15 residues long. Per germline, CDR1 SGDLS and CDR2 YYNGEE. The CDR3 loop reads CASSTTGTPRNEQFF. The CDR3 nucleotides read TGTGCCAGCAGCACCACCGGGACTCCACGCAATGAGCAGTTCTTC. Complete variable domain (other parts from reference TRBV9 and TRBJ2-1): DSGVTQTPKHLITATGQRVTLRCSPRSGDLSVYWYQQSLDQGLQFLIQYYNGEERAKGNILERFSAQQFPDLHSELNLSSLELGDSALYFCASSTTGTPRNEQFFGPGTRLTVL.

V gene TRBV18 combines with J gene TRBJ1-2; TRBD1 aligns across 8 bases. CDR3 length equals 15 residues. V was pared by 3 bases and J by 6 bases, with 9 bases of the junction left unmatched. CDR1 and CDR2 from the germline V gene are KGHSH and LQKENI. The CDR3 here is CASSPGQDYFDGYTF. CDR3 DNA sequence: TGTGCCAGCTCACCGGGACAGGATTATTTCGATGGCTACACCTTC.

The chain uses TRBV11-2 and TRBJ2-5; a possible D gene is TRBD2 (5 bases). Between the trimmed V and J ends, which lost 5 bases and 5 bases, there was a span of 6 bases. The length of the CDR3 is 11 residues. Germline values: CDR1 SGHAT, CDR2 FQNNGV. CDR3 loop: CASSTGETQYF. Here the CDR3 DNA reads TGTGCCAGCAGCACGGGGGAGACCCAGTACTTC.

This clone was found once. The chain recombines TRBV7-9 with TRBJ2-1; 9 bases match TRBD2. Looked up from germline, CDR1 is SEHNR and CDR2 is FQNEAQ (reference sequence). Losses at the gene ends were 0 bases for V and 6 bases for J; bases not matched to a gene: 6. This CDR3 has 16 residues. The CDR3 is CASSLAAGGSSNEQFF. The CDR3 DNA sequence: TGTGCCAGCAGCTTAGCCGCGGGGGGGTCGAGCAATGAGCAGTTCTTC.

This clone has just a few counts. CDR3 in amino acids: CASSLPGTGVQETQYF. The CDR3 region has the DNA TGCGCCAGCAGCTTACCCGGGACAGGGGTCCAAGAGACCCAGTACTTC. The chain uses TRBV5-1 and TRBJ2-5; 10 nucleotides match TRBD1. The junction had 5 bases not matched to a gene; V was cut back by 2 bases and J by 1 base. CDR1 is SGHRS, CDR2 YFSETQ, per germline. The CDR3 consists of 16 residues.

The gene calls are TRBV6-1 and TRBJ2-2; D is unclear. The germline gives CDR1 MNHNS, CDR2 SASEGT. This CDR3 spans 17 amino acids. V shed 1 base and J shed 1 base, with 13 bases lying between them. CDR3: CASSEGLGRRNTGELFF. The CDR3 coding sequence is TGTGCCAGCAGTGAAGGGTTGGGCAGGCGGAACACCGGGGAGCTGTTTTTT.

The chain links TRBV12-5 to TRBJ2-7; D remains unclear. The CDR3 loop spans 16 amino acids. Germline V gene data show CDR1 as LGHNT and CDR2 as FRNRAP. V was shortened by 0 bases and J by 1 base, with 13 bases between the two germline ends. This CDR3 is CASGLVVGAASYEQYF. For the CDR3, the DNA is TGTGCTAGTGGTTTGGTAGTAGGAGCTGCTTCCTACGAGCAGTACTTC.

This chain links TRBV7-2 with TRBJ1-1, with TRBD1 identical over 9 bases. Germline V gives CDR1 SGHTA, CDR2 FQGNSA. V was clipped by 6 bases and J by 3 bases; unmatched bases: 2. The CDR3 consists of 13 residues. The CDR3 coding sequence is TGTGCCAGCAGACAGGGGGCTGACACTGAAGCTTTCTTT. It codes for CASRQGADTEAFF.

The genes are TRBV7-2 and TRBJ1-5; 7 positions match TRBD1. The germline gives CDR1 SGHTA, CDR2 FQGNSA. After removal of 0 bases from V and 3 bases from J, the junction contained 2 bases not matched to a gene. The CDR3 extends over 15 amino acids. The chain's CDR3 is CASSLAGQYNQPQHF. The CDR3 DNA is TGTGCCAGCAGCTTAGCGGGACAGTACAATCAGCCCCAGCATTTT.

The chain carries TRBV10-3 and TRBJ1-2; 7 bases agree with TRBD1. CDR1 and CDR2 from the germline V gene are ENHRY and SYGVKD. CDR3 length equals 14 residues. After removal of 3 bases from V and 6 bases from J, the junction contained 7 bases not matched to a gene. The CDR3 here is CAISDEGAENGYTF. CDR3 DNA: TGTGCCATCAGTGACGAGGGGGCCGAGAATGGCTACACCTTC.

The gene calls are TRBV18 and TRBJ2-5, with a weak D call TRBD1 (5 bases). Germline V gives CDR1 KGHSH, CDR2 LQKENI. This CDR3 is 14 amino acids long. The V and J ends lost 2 bases and 1 base respectively, with 8 bases between them. In DNA form, the CDR3 reads TGTGCCAGCTCACCAGGGGCTCCCCAAGAGACCCAGTACTTC. This translates into CASSPGAPQETQYF.

The rearrangement joins TRBV7-2 to TRBJ2-7, with D uncertain. The V gene lost 5 bases and the J gene lost 2 bases, with 16 bases spanning the gap. Germline V gene lookup returns CDR1 SGHTA and CDR2 FQGNSA. The CDR3 sequence is 15 residues long. This CDR3 is CASSASGSQPYEQYF. DNA of the CDR3: TGTGCCAGCAGCGCTAGTGGCAGTCAACCCTACGAGCAGTACTTC.

The chain is built from TRBV5-1 and TRBJ2-3; possible D gene TRBD1, 6 bases. CDR1 is SGHRS, CDR2 YFSETQ, per germline. The V and J ends lost 4 bases and 3 bases respectively, with 9 bases between them. The CDR3 extends over 13 amino acids. In DNA form, the CDR3 reads TGCGCCAGCAGCGGACAGATAACAGATACGCAGTATTTT. It specifies CASSGQITDTQYF.

The chain has TRBV7-6 and TRBJ2-3, with 10 bases aligning to TRBD2. From germline, CDR1 is SGHVS and CDR2 FNYEAQ. The CDR3 extends over 18 amino acids. With V trimmed by 5 bases and J by 7 bases, 18 bases remained unmatched. Here the CDR3 DNA reads TGTGCCAGCAGCCCGGGTCATTACTTAGCGGGAGGAATCTATACGCAGTATTTT. Translated: CASSPGHYLAGGIYTQYF.

The chain couples TRBV30 to TRBJ2-3; 8 bases fit TRBD2. V was clipped by 3 bases and J by 2 bases; unmatched bases: 4. Germline V gives CDR1 GTSNPN, CDR2 SVGIG (reference sequence). The CDR3 has 14 residues. This chain's CDR3 is CAWSPGLDTDTQYF. The CDR3 DNA is TGTGCCTGGAGCCCGGGACTAGACACAGATACGCAGTATTTT.

The J gene is TRBJ1-5, the V gene TRBV6-2 or TRBV6-3; D uncertain. Germline lookup yields CDR1 MNHEY and CDR2 SVGEGT. V shed 2 bases and J shed 9 bases, with 8 bases lying between them. The CDR3 has 12 amino acids. The CDR3 DNA reads TGTGCCAGCAGTTACACAATATGGCCCCAGCATTTT. Encoded protein: CASSYTIWPQHF.

This clone came up a few times. The V and J genes are TRBV6-1 and TRBJ2-7, with 7 bases fitting TRBD2. From germline, CDR1 is MNHNS and CDR2 SASEGT. With 4 bases clipped from V and 0 bases from J, the junction kept 9 bases outside the gene matches. The CDR3 totals 16 residues. CDR3 sequence: CASSGGGREFSYEQYF. The CDR3 coding sequence is TGTGCCAGCAGTGGGGGTGGGCGGGAGTTCTCCTACGAGCAGTACTTC.